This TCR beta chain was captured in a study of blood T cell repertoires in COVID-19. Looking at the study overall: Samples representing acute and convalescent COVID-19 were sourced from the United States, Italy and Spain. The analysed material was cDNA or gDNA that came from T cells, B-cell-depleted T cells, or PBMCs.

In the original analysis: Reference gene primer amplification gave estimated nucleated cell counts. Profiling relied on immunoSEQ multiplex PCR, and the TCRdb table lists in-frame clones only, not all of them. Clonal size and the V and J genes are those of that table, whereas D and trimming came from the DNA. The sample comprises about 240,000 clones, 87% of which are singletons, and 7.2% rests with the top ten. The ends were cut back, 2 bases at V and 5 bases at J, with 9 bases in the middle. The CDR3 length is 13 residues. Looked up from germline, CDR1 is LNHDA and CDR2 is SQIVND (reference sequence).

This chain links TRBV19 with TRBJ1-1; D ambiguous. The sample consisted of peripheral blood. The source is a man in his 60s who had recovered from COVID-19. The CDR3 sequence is CASSIQPGTEAFF. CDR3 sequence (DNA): TGTGCCAGTAGTATACAACCGGGGACTGAAGCTTTCTTT.